The 27 T cell receptor beta chains below all came from one sample that was sequenced in a study of CD8 T cells in Susac syndrome. Reverse transcription of roughly 0.45 to 1 ug RNA used random hexamers. TCRdb reprocessed the immunoSEQ multiplex PCR reads via MiXCR and lists one record per CDR3 protein. The table lists about 200,000 distinct CDR3 sequences, roughly 96% of them singletons. Sample: CD4+ T cells from PBMCs. Receptor source: a human donor in good health.

Only one count was recorded for this clonotype. The chain is built from TRBV2 and TRBJ1-2; D remains ambiguous. Germline V lookup: CDR1 SNHLY, CDR2 FYNNEI. The V gene lost 3 bases and the J gene lost 6 bases, with 20 bases spanning the gap. The CDR3 sequence is 16 residues long. In nucleotides, the CDR3 is TGTGCCAGCAGTGAGCGGAGCGGTCGGCCTAAGGATGGCTACACCTTC. Translation gives CASSERSGRPKDGYTF.

CDR3 residues: CSAGGRAGYTF. Written as DNA, the CDR3 is TGCAGTGCTGGGGGCAGGGCTGGCTACACCTTC. J is TRBJ1-2 and V is TRBV20-1, with D tentatively TRBD1 (6 bases). The CDR3 is made up of 11 amino acids. The germline V gene has CDR1 DFQATT and CDR2 SNEGSKA (reference sequence). V was pared by 5 bases and J by 7 bases, with 11 bases between.

The V gene is TRBV4-3, the J gene TRBJ2-1; 7 bases are a match to TRBD2. V was pared by 3 bases and J by 1 base, with 3 bases of the junction left unmatched. CDR1 is LGHNA and CDR2 is YSLEER in the germline V gene. CDR3 length equals 15 residues. The CDR3 loop reads CASSHLSGSYNEQFF. CDR3 DNA sequence: TGCGCCAGCAGCCATCTTAGCGGGTCCTACAATGAGCAGTTCTTC.

This rearrangement joins TRBV19 to TRBJ1-5; D gene uncertain. The CDR3 is made up of 15 amino acids. V dropped 1 base and J dropped 9 bases, with 16 bases sitting between them. CDR1 and CDR2 (germline): LNHDA, SQIVND (reference sequence). CDR3 coding DNA: TGTGCCAGTAGTATAGGTGGTGGAGGAGAGATGCCCCAGCATTTT. It translates to CASSIGGGGEMPQHF. The full variable domain, with the rest looked up from reference TRBV19 and TRBJ1-5, is DGGITQSPKYLFRKEGQNVTLSCEQNLNHDAMYWYRQDPGQGLRLIYYSQIVNDFQKGDIAEGYSVSREKKESFPLTVTSAQKNPTAFYLCASSIGGGGEMPQHFGDGTRLSIL.

This clonotype was counted a single time. CDR3 sequence (DNA): TGTGCCAGCAGTGATAGGACAGGGGGTGTGGATGAGCAGTTCTTC. Its protein product is CASSDRTGGVDEQFF. The rearrangement uses TRBV2 and TRBJ2-1; TRBD1 aligns across 10 bases. Germline CDR1 SNHLY, CDR2 FYNNEI. V lost 3 bases, J lost 8 bases, and 7 bases stayed unmatched. The length of the CDR3 is 15 residues.

This clonotype was counted once. This chain uses TRBV20-1 with TRBJ2-4; maybe TRBD1 (5 bases). The length of the CDR3 is 15 residues. Germline CDR1 reads DFQATT; CDR2 reads SNEGSKA (reference sequence). V was cut by 0 bases and J by 5 bases, with 14 bases left in between. The DNA of the CDR3 is TGCAGTGCTAGAGATTTGGGCAGGGTGGAAAACATTCAGTACTTC. Amino acids: CSARDLGRVENIQYF.

CDR3 DNA: TGCAGTGCTGGCCGGACTAGCTCCAATGAGCAGTTCTTC. As protein: CSAGRTSSNEQFF. This chain links TRBV20-1 with TRBJ2-1; 8 bases align to TRBD2. Trimming removed 5 bases from V and 6 bases from J; junction bases left unmatched: 6. This CDR3 is 13 amino acids long. The germline CDR1 and CDR2 sequences are DFQATT and SNEGSKA (reference sequence).

This CDR3 is CASSVARLAGVGEQFF. DNA of the CDR3: TGTGCCAGCAGCGTAGCGCGACTAGCGGGAGTCGGTGAGCAGTTCTTC. The chain has TRBV9 and TRBJ2-1; 12 nucleotides align to TRBD2. The CDR3 extends over 16 amino acids. CDR1 SGDLS and CDR2 YYNGEE come from the germline V gene. Trimming at V came to 0 bases and at J to 9 bases, leaving 7 bases not matched to a gene.

This clonotype was detected once. The CDR3 DNA reads as TGCGCCAGCAGTCGATGTCCCCCACGACTAGCGGGAGGTGGCGGGAGGGACTACAATGAGCAGTTCTTC. This gives the protein CASSRCPPRLAGGGGRDYNEQFF. The chain combines TRBV23-1 with TRBJ2-1; 13 bases line up with TRBD2. TRBV23-1 is marked as an open reading frame, function uncertain. This CDR3 comprises 23 residues. The junction had 24 bases not matched to a gene; V was cut back by 4 bases and J by 3 bases.

A few counts support this clonotype. This chain connects TRBV27 to TRBJ1-5, with 7 bases identical to TRBD1. Trimming removed 5 bases from V and 0 bases from J; junction bases left unmatched: 4. CDR1 MNHEY and CDR2 SMNVEV come from the germline V gene (reference sequence). This CDR3 spans 15 amino acids. The CDR3 DNA follows: TGTGCCAGCAGTCCCCGGACAGGTAGCAATCAGCCCCAGCATTTT. Protein sequence: CASSPRTGSNQPQHF.

The V call is TRBV10-3, the J call TRBJ1-5; D not certain. The CDR3 has 12 residues. The germline V gene encodes CDR1 ENHRY and CDR2 SYGVKD. Trimming took 2 bases from V and 5 from J, leaving 4 bases between them. CDR3 loop: CAISELDQPQHF. The CDR3 DNA sequence: TGTGCCATCAGTGAGCTGGATCAGCCCCAGCATTTT.

This clonotype occurred once. The chain links TRBV4-2 to TRBJ2-2; either TRBD1 or TRBD2 may supply D (5 bases each). Germline V gives CDR1 LGHNA, CDR2 YNFKEQ. The CDR3 has 14 amino acids. V lost 1 base and J 7 bases, leaving 10 bases between the germline ends. CDR3 residues: CASSQGDGDGELFF. The CDR3 DNA reads as TGTGCCAGCAGCCAAGGGGACGGCGACGGGGAGCTGTTTTTT.

The chain uses TRBV7-9 and TRBJ1-1; possible D gene TRBD1, 6 bases. This CDR3 is 15 amino acids long. Germline V lookup: CDR1 SEHNR, CDR2 FQNEAQ (reference sequence). V was pared by 5 bases and J by 1 base, with 14 bases between. CDR3 nucleotide sequence: TGTGCCAGCAGCGACTCGGACAGACCGAACACTGAAGCTTTCTTT. This translates into CASSDSDRPNTEAFF.

As DNA, the CDR3 is TGTGCCACCAGCAGAGGGGTTGTTGGCCTACAAGCGTCCCAGTACTTC. As protein: CATSRGVVGLQASQYF. J is TRBJ2-5 and V is TRBV15, with unresolved D. The V gene lost 1 base and the J gene lost 9 bases, with 21 bases spanning the gap. Germline V lookup: CDR1 LNHNV, CDR2 YYDKDF (reference sequence). There are 16 residues in the CDR3.

The chain couples TRBV23-1 to TRBJ2-7; D gene uncertain. TRBV23-1 is reported as an ORF; its role is uncertain. V was clipped by 7 bases and J by 3 bases, with 7 bases between them. This CDR3 has 11 amino acids. As DNA, the CDR3 is TGCGCCAGCACTTACCACTACGAGCAGTACTTC. Residues: CASTYHYEQYF.

This chain joins TRBV4-1 and TRBJ1-5, with D possibly being TRBD1 (5 bases). Germline V gene sequence: CDR1 MGHRA, CDR2 YSYEKL. Trimming removed 4 bases at V and 5 bases at J, with 15 bases between. This CDR3 spans 15 amino acids. The CDR3 loop is CASSRKARGDQPQHF. In DNA form, the CDR3 reads TGCGCCAGCAGCCGCAAGGCGAGGGGAGATCAGCCCCAGCATTTT.

The rearrangement uses TRBV6-5 and TRBJ1-5, with D possibly being TRBD1 (5 bases). V was pared by 6 bases and J by 2 bases, with 11 bases between. Germline assignment: CDR1 MNHEY and CDR2 SVGAGI. The length of the CDR3 is 14 residues. CDR3 DNA: TGTGCCAGCAGCCCCGCAGGGCGCAATCAGCCCCAGCATTTT. It yields the protein CASSPAGRNQPQHF.

The gene calls are TRBV6-5 and TRBJ2-7; D may match TRBD1 or TRBD2 (5 bases each). Deletions cut 5 bases from V and 3 bases from J, with 14 bases between. CDR3 length: 14 residues. Germline V CDR1 and CDR2: MNHEY, SVGAGI. CDR3: CASSPGTMSYEQYF. The DNA of the CDR3 is TGTGCCAGCAGTCCTGGGACGATGAGCTACGAGCAGTACTTC.

V gene TRBV29-1 combines with J gene TRBJ2-3; 10 bases are shared with TRBD2. Per germline, CDR1 SQVTM and CDR2 ANQGSEA. The CDR3 length is 14 residues. V shed 6 bases and J 3 bases; nucleotides not matched to a gene: 6. The CDR3 DNA reads as TGCAGCGTCCCTAGCGGGAGTTGGACAGATACGCAGTATTTT. Protein: CSVPSGSWTDTQYF.

The chain joins TRBV11-2 to TRBJ2-1; D is possibly TRBD2 (7 bases). Germline assignment: CDR1 SGHAT and CDR2 FQNNGV. V was pared by 10 bases and J by 3 bases, with 16 bases between. CDR3 length equals 14 residues. The CDR3: CATGGLTLYNEQFF. CDR3 nucleotides: TGTGCCACGGGGGGCCTCACCCTCTACAATGAGCAGTTCTTC.

The sample holds one count of this clonotype. The chain carries TRBV5-1 and TRBJ2-1; 7 positions agree with TRBD1. V lost 0 bases and J lost 5; bases outside the gene matches: 5. The germline V gene encodes CDR1 SGHRS and CDR2 YFSETQ. There are 15 residues in the CDR3. The CDR3 region is CASSLEGQLHNEQFF. CDR3 bases: TGCGCCAGCAGCTTGGAGGGACAGTTACACAATGAGCAGTTCTTC.

The CDR3 sequence: CASSWAGVDTDTQYF. CDR3 nucleotides: TGTGCCAGCAGTTGGGCAGGGGTTGACACAGATACGCAGTATTTT. V and J are TRBV27 and TRBJ2-3; TRBD1 might be the D (6 bases). V lost 4 bases, J lost 2 bases, and 13 bases lay in between. CDR1 is MNHEY and CDR2 is SMNVEV in the germline V gene (reference sequence). The CDR3 is 15 residues long.

CDR3 protein: CASSLPGVSNEQFF. CDR3 DNA: TGTGCCAGCAGCTTGCCGGGAGTGAGTAATGAGCAGTTCTTC. This sequence joins TRBV5-6 and TRBJ2-1; TRBD2 might be the D (6 bases). Trimming pared 1 base from V and 7 bases from J, leaving 12 bases between. The CDR3 length is 14 residues. Germline CDR1 is SGHDT and CDR2 is YYEEEE.

CDR3 residues: CASTRDADGYTF. The CDR3 DNA reads as TGTGCCAGCACTCGGGACGCAGATGGCTACACCTTC. The chain joins TRBV2 to TRBJ1-2; a weak D match, TRBD1 (5 bases). The V gene's germline CDR1 is SNHLY and CDR2 FYNNEI. Trimming pared 7 bases from V and 6 bases from J, leaving 12 bases between. The CDR3 spans 12 residues.

The chain joins TRBV7-2 to TRBJ2-3, with 7 bases identical to TRBD2. J lost 11 bases, V lost 3 bases, and 8 bases had no gene match. The CDR3 totals 13 residues. CDR1 is SGHTA and CDR2 is FQGNSA in the germline V gene. CDR3 in DNA: TGTGCCAGCAGCTTCCCCGGGACTATAGGGCAGTATTTT. Translating gives CASSFPGTIGQYF.

The V gene is TRBV20-1, the J gene TRBJ1-2, with D maybe TRBD1 (6 bases). Germline V lookup: CDR1 DFQATT, CDR2 SNEGSKA (reference sequence). V was clipped by 8 bases and J by 4 bases, with 14 bases between them. The CDR3 is 12 residues long. CDR3 nucleotides: TGCAGTCCAAGTGACAGGATCTATGGCTACACCTTC. This gives the protein CSPSDRIYGYTF.

The J gene is TRBJ1-1, the V gene TRBV25-1; D is undetermined. Germline values: CDR1 MGHDK, CDR2 SYGVNS. The CDR3 is made up of 13 amino acids. The ends were cut back, 6 bases at V and 0 bases at J, with 8 bases in the middle. The CDR3 spells CASSVSLNTEAFF. The CDR3 DNA reads TGTGCCAGCAGCGTGTCATTGAACACTGAAGCTTTCTTT.